Listed below are T cell receptor beta chains from one sample, sequenced in a study of Ad26.COV2.S vaccination and SARS-CoV-2 variants. Assay used: immunoSEQ multiplex PCR; TCRdb lists only in-frame clones, some missing. The sample lists about 220,000 clones, roughly 88% occurring once. The starting material was peripheral blood, obtained in a trial of Ad26.COV2.S vaccine versus placebo. Receptors were obtained from a person between 18 and 59 years old who received the Ad26.COV2.S COVID-19 vaccine or a placebo. Both conserved end residues are part of each CDR3. The D gene is left open where the match is weak. Clone size is shown for a subset of rows, as once, few, many or a class of expanded clone.

clone size | J gene | V gene | D gene | CDR3 protein | CDR3 DNA
. | TRBJ1-2 | TRBV28 | . | CASSFSRADYGYTF | TGTGCCAGCAGTTTCAGCAGGGCAGACTATGGCTACACCTTC
. | TRBJ2-7 | TRBV7-9 | . | CASSSYEQYF | TGTGCCAGCAGCTCCTACGAGCAGTACTTC
. | TRBJ2-5 | TRBV5-4 | TRBD1 | CASSLVDRGMETQYF | TGTGCCAGCAGCCTCGTGGACAGGGGAATGGAGACCCAGTACTTC
. | TRBJ2-7 | TRBV3-1/TRBV3-2 | TRBD2 | CASSHQPLGTSVTYEQYF | TGTGCCAGCAGCCACCAACCCCTTGGGACTAGCGTAACCTACGAGCAGTACTTC
. | TRBJ2-7 | TRBV21-1 | . | CASSNGPAYEQYF | TGTGCCAGCAGCAACGGCCCGGCCTACGAGCAGTACTTC
. | TRBJ2-7 | TRBV24-1 | . | CATLDEQYF | TGTGCCACCCTCGACGAGCAGTACTTC
. | TRBJ2-7 | TRBV7-9 | . | CASSSHQYYYEQYF | TGTGCCAGCAGCTCCCATCAATATTACTACGAGCAGTACTTC
. | TRBJ1-2 | TRBV12-3/TRBV12-4 | . | CASSLGGDYGYTF | TGTGCCAGCAGTTTAGGAGGGGACTATGGCTACACCTTC
. | TRBJ1-2 | TRBV20-1 | . | CSARSYGYTF | TGCAGTGCTCGGAGTTATGGCTACACCTTC
. | TRBJ2-2 | TRBV11-2 | . | CASSLAYRTYTGELFF | TGTGCCAGCAGCTTAGCTTACCGGACCTACACCGGGGAGCTGTTTTTT
once | TRBJ1-1 | TRBV5-1 | . | CASSFGGPHTEAFF | TGCGCCAGCAGCTTCGGAGGGCCACACACTGAAGCTTTCTTT
. | TRBJ2-3 | TRBV7-3 | . | CASSAQGNTQYF | TGTGCCAGCAGCGCTCAGGGTAATACGCAGTATTTT
. | TRBJ1-2 | TRBV4-3 | . | CASSQEHRARGGYTF | TGCGCCAGCAGCCAAGAGCACAGGGCGCGTGGTGGCTACACCTTC
many | TRBJ2-7 | TRBV7-6 | TRBD2 | CASSLREAGKGEQYF | TGTGCCAGCAGCTTACGGGAGGCAGGAAAGGGCGAGCAGTACTTC
. | TRBJ2-3 | TRBV2 | TRBD2 | CARQEASGRAPGDTQYF | TGTGCCAGACAGGAGGCTAGCGGGAGGGCCCCGGGGGATACGCAGTATTTT
. | TRBJ2-7 | TRBV5-6 | . | CASSLAGRVDEQYF | TGTGCCAGCAGCTTGGCGGGCAGGGTCGACGAGCAGTACTTC
. | TRBJ1-1 | TRBV27 | . | CATTASRRGNTEAFF | TGTGCCACTACCGCGTCCCGAAGGGGGAACACTGAAGCTTTCTTT
. | TRBJ1-6 | TRBV4-1 | TRBD1 | CASSQNLRDSRQPLHF | TGCGCCAGCAGCCAAAACCTCCGGGACAGCAGGCAACCCCTCCACTTT
. | TRBJ2-2 | TRBV19 | TRBD2 | CASFPRGGIVSGELFF | TGTGCCAGTTTCCCCCGCGGGGGTATAGTAAGCGGGGAGCTGTTTTTT
. | TRBJ1-1 | TRBV10-3 | . | CAISPGPNTEAFF | TGTGCCATCAGCCCGGGGCCGAACACTGAAGCTTTCTTT
once | TRBJ2-7 | TRBV12-5 | TRBD1 | CASGLDSRDRGFHEQYF | TGTGCTAGTGGTTTGGATTCCCGGGACAGGGGGTTCCACGAGCAGTACTTC
. | TRBJ1-5 | TRBV19 | . | CASSIDGGDQPQHF | TGTGCCAGTAGTATAGACGGCGGTGATCAGCCCCAGCATTTT
. | TRBJ1-4 | TRBV6-2/TRBV6-3 | . | CASSYVGPNEKLFF | TGTGCCAGCAGTTACGTGGGACCCAATGAAAAACTGTTTTTT
once | TRBJ1-4 | TRBV6-5 | TRBD1 | CASSTRDRGGEKLFF | TGTGCCAGCAGTACCCGGGACAGGGGAGGGGAAAAACTGTTTTTT
. | TRBJ2-1 | TRBV5-6 | TRBD2 | CASSLAGSGSRNEQFF | TGTGCCAGCAGCTTGGCCGGAAGCGGGAGTAGGAATGAGCAGTTCTTC
few | TRBJ2-7 | TRBV7-3 | . | CASSLDRGEQYF | TGTGCCAGCAGCTTAGATCGGGGGGAGCAGTACTTC
. | TRBJ2-2 | TRBV10-2 | . | CASSDRRGTGELFF | TGCGCCAGCAGTGACAGGAGGGGGACCGGGGAGCTGTTTTTT
. | TRBJ2-3 | TRBV13 | . | CASRGWTGKGTDTQYF | TGTGCCAGCAGGGGATGGACGGGGAAGGGCACAGATACGCAGTATTTT
. | TRBJ1-1 | TRBV6-2/TRBV6-3 | . | CASSYTENTEAFF | TGTGCCAGCAGTTACACCGAGAACACTGAAGCTTTCTTT
. | TRBJ1-4 | TRBV30 | . | CASLATGGEKLFF | TGTGCCTCCCTAGCAACAGGCGGTGAAAAACTGTTTTTT
. | TRBJ1-6 | TRBV5-4 | TRBD1 | CASRRDSSYNSPLHF | TGTGCCAGCAGGCGGGACAGCTCCTATAATTCACCCCTCCACTTT
few | TRBJ1-2 | TRBV28 | TRBD1 | CASRPQGATGYTF | TGTGCCAGCAGGCCACAGGGGGCGACGGGCTACACCTTC
. | TRBJ1-5 | TRBV6-5 | . | CASRWTAGSNQPQHF | TGTGCCAGCAGATGGACCGCCGGGAGCAATCAGCCCCAGCATTTT
. | TRBJ2-7 | TRBV7-4 | . | CASSLALNARAFSYEQYF | TGTGCCAGCAGCTTAGCGCTAAATGCCAGGGCTTTCTCCTACGAGCAGTACTTC
. | TRBJ2-7 | TRBV30 | . | CAWSEGLTQDEQYF | TGTGCCTGGAGTGAGGGTTTAACTCAGGACGAGCAGTACTTC
. | TRBJ2-5 | TRBV7-2 | TRBD2 | CASSLPRGLAGQETQYF | TGTGCCAGCAGCTTACCCCGCGGACTAGCGGGACAAGAGACCCAGTACTTC
once | TRBJ2-7 | TRBV12-3/TRBV12-4 | TRBD1 | CASGSGQGHEQYF | TGTGCCAGCGGGTCGGGACAGGGCCACGAGCAGTACTTC
. | TRBJ1-4 | TRBV28 | . | CASSFRETNEKLFF | TGTGCCAGCAGTTTCAGGGAAACTAATGAAAAACTGTTTTTT
. | TRBJ2-2 | TRBV6-6 | . | CASSYGQGSGTGELFF | TGTGCCAGCAGTTACGGTCAGGGCTCCGGCACCGGGGAGCTGTTTTTT
. | TRBJ1-1 | TRBV19 | . | CASRRDGTHEAFF | TGTGCCAGTAGGAGGGACGGCACGCATGAAGCTTTCTTT
. | TRBJ2-1 | TRBV27 | TRBD1 | CASSPTGASYNEQFF | TGTGCCAGCAGTCCAACAGGGGCCTCCTACAATGAGCAGTTCTTC
. | TRBJ2-7 | TRBV18 | . | CASSPPGQAYEQYF | TGTGCCAGCTCACCACCGGGCCAGGCCTACGAGCAGTACTTC
. | TRBJ2-2 | TRBV5-4 | . | CASSLGGGLARTTGELFF | TGTGCCAGCAGCTTAGGGGGGGGTCTAGCGCGAACCACCGGGGAGCTGTTTTTT
few | TRBJ2-2 | TRBV7-9 | . | CASSFQGNGELFF | TGTGCCAGCAGCTTTCAAGGAAACGGGGAGCTGTTTTTT
. | TRBJ2-7 | TRBV28 | . | CASSTGQSRYEQYF | TGTGCCAGCAGCACCGGACAGTCCCGCTACGAGCAGTACTTC
. | TRBJ2-7 | TRBV7-2 | TRBD2 | CASSLDGGAYEQYF | TGTGCCAGCAGCTTAGACGGGGGGGCCTACGAGCAGTACTTC
. | TRBJ2-7 | TRBV27 | TRBD2 | CASSREGTYEQYF | TGTGCCAGCAGCAGGGAGGGAACATACGAGCAGTACTTC
. | TRBJ1-4 | TRBV7-2 | . | CASSSGPSPPEKLFF | TGTGCCAGCAGCTCGGGACCGTCCCCTCCTGAAAAACTGTTTTTT
. | TRBJ2-7 | TRBV7-2 | TRBD2 | CASSLSRGGPYEQYF | TGTGCCAGCAGCCTCTCTCGGGGGGGGCCCTACGAGCAGTACTTC
. | TRBJ2-2 | TRBV5-6 | . | CASSPTTRSTGELFF | TGTGCCAGCAGCCCGACGACCCGGAGCACCGGGGAGCTGTTTTTT
. | TRBJ2-7 | TRBV4-1 | . | CASSQAGRPYEQYF | TGCGCCAGCAGCCAAGCTGGGAGACCATACGAGCAGTACTTC
. | TRBJ1-4 | TRBV3-1/TRBV3-2 | . | CASSQATGANEKLFF | TGTGCCAGCAGCCAAGCGACAGGCGCCAATGAAAAACTGTTTTTT
. | TRBJ2-7 | TRBV28 | TRBD1 | CASTTTPGQKGEQYF | TGTGCCAGCACTACCACTCCGGGACAGAAAGGGGAGCAGTACTTC
. | TRBJ1-1 | TRBV5-1 | TRBD1 | CASSLAGRGVEAFF | TGCGCCAGCAGCTTGGCCGGCAGGGGGGTTGAAGCTTTCTTT
. | TRBJ2-3 | TRBV25-1 | . | CASLGDTQYF | TGTGCCAGCCTTGGTGATACGCAGTATTTT
. | TRBJ1-1 | TRBV30 | . | CAWKVGWGTEAFF | TGTGCCTGGAAGGTAGGGTGGGGCACTGAAGCTTTCTTT
. | TRBJ2-2 | TRBV9 | . | CASSVWGMNTGELFF | TGTGCCAGCAGCGTTTGGGGGATGAACACCGGGGAGCTGTTTTTT
. | TRBJ2-1 | TRBV27 | TRBD2 | CATRLAGGPYPGEQFF | TGTGCCACCAGACTAGCGGGAGGCCCCTACCCGGGTGAGCAGTTCTTC